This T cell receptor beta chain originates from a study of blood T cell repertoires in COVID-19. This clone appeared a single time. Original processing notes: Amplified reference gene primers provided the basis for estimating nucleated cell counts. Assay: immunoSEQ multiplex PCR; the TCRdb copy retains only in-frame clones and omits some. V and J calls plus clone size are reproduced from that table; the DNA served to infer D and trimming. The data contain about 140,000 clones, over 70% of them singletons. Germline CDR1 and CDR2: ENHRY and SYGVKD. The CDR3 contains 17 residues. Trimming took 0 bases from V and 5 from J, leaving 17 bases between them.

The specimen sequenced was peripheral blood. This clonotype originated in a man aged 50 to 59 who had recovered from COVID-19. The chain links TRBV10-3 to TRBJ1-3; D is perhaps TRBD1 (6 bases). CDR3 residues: CAISESFAGQGRNTIYF. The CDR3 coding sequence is TGTGCCATCAGTGAGTCCTTCGCAGGGCAGGGGAGAAACACCATATATTTT.